Below are 8 T cell receptor beta chains sequenced from a single sample in a study of T cells in Graves' hyperthyroidism and ophthalmopathy. Amplification yielded TCR beta CDR3 regions, with RNA transcripts as the source. First-round RT-PCR of the TCR CDR3 relied on the HTBI primer set. TCRdb re-called the multiplex PCR reads through MiXCR, storing one row per CDR3 protein. The data hold around 400,000 distinct CDR3 sequences, with about 13% observed a single time. Sample: blood. The receptors were gathered from a woman between 18 and 30 years old with Graves' hyperthyroidism.

This clonotype was seen at least ten times. The chain joins TRBV5-1 to TRBJ2-2, with D perhaps matching TRBD1 (5 bases). This CDR3 is 15 amino acids long. Germline CDR1 reads SGHRS; CDR2 reads YFSETQ. Trimming took off 0 bases at V and 3 bases at J, with 9 bases between the two ends. CDR3 in amino acids: CASSLGQGYTGELFF. The CDR3 DNA reads TGCGCCAGCAGCTTGGGGCAGGGATACACCGGGGAGCTGTTTTTT.

The table lists this clonotype with many counts. The V and J genes are TRBV6-1 and TRBJ2-5, with D perhaps TRBD2 (5 bases). CDR3 length: 16 amino acids. V was pared by 3 bases and J by 5 bases, with 19 bases between. Germline V CDR1 and CDR2: MNHNS, SASEGT. The CDR3 DNA is TGTGCCAGCAGTGACGGCGGGCCTAGGACCGGGGAGACCCAGTACTTC. It encodes CASSDGGPRTGETQYF.

The chain carries TRBV5-8 and TRBJ2-2; 7 nucleotides line up with TRBD1. The CDR3 spans 15 residues. The junction had 3 bases not matched to a gene; V was cut back by 0 bases and J by 4 bases. Germline V gives CDR1 SGHTS, CDR2 YDEGEE. This CDR3 is CASSLGQGATGELFF. CDR3 DNA: TGTGCCAGCAGCTTGGGACAGGGAGCCACCGGGGAGCTGTTTTTT. The variable domain in full, completed from reference TRBV5-8 and TRBJ2-2, reads EAGVTQSPTHLIKTRGQQATLRCSPISGHTSVYWYQQALGLGLQFLLWYDEGEERNRGNFPPRFSGRQFPNYSSELNVNALELEDSALYLCASSLGQGATGELFFGEGSRLTVL.

This clonotype appeared many times. This sequence joins TRBV20-1 and TRBJ2-3, with 7 bases fitting TRBD2. The trim removed 3 bases at V and 5 bases at J, leaving 8 bases unmatched. Germline CDR1 reads DFQATT; CDR2 reads SNEGSKA (reference sequence). The length of the CDR3 is 14 residues. The CDR3 bases are TGCAGTGCTAGTGGTAGCGGGCTGGGAGATACGCAGTATTTT. This encodes CSASGSGLGDTQYF.

This clonotype was counted at least ten times. This chain connects TRBV27 to TRBJ1-5, with D possibly matching TRBD1 (6 bases). Germline values: CDR1 MNHEY, CDR2 SMNVEV (reference sequence). The CDR3 sequence is 18 residues long. The germline V and J ends were trimmed by 0 bases and 6 bases, with 21 bases remaining between them. CDR3 amino acids: CASSLSTPPGGGSQPQHF. Here the CDR3 DNA reads TGTGCCAGCAGTTTATCGACGCCCCCCGGGGGGGGCAGTCAGCCCCAGCATTTT.

This clonotype occurred a few times. The genes are TRBV11-2 and TRBJ2-7; D is perhaps TRBD1 (5 bases). The CDR3 has 15 residues. Germline V gives CDR1 SGHAT, CDR2 FQNNGV. The ends were cut back, 5 bases at V and 6 bases at J, with 20 bases in the middle. The CDR3 nucleotides are TGTGCCAGCAGCCCGGCTCCCGGGCCCCAGGGCGAGCAGTACTTC. Translated: CASSPAPGPQGEQYF.

About this clonotype itself: The germline gene is not matched at one end of the junction; a read error may be the cause. This chain uses TRBV24-1 with TRBJ2-5; D gene unclear. Germline CDR1 and CDR2: KGHDR and SFDVKD. This CDR3 region has 15 residues. The CDR3 nucleotides read TGTGCCGCCAGTGACCCCCAGGAAGCTCAAGAGACCCAGTACTTC. As protein: CAASDPQEAQETQYF.

In its sample, this clonotype was seen many times. V usage is TRBV7-9 and J usage is TRBJ1-2; D is ambiguous. V was clipped by 8 bases and J by 3 bases, with 22 bases between them. The CDR3 is made up of 16 amino acids. The germline V gene encodes CDR1 SEHNR and CDR2 FQNEAQ (reference sequence). The CDR3 spells CASLPPPGPRDYGYTF. In DNA form, the CDR3 reads TGTGCCAGCCTCCCCCCTCCCGGGCCGAGGGACTATGGCTACACCTTC.